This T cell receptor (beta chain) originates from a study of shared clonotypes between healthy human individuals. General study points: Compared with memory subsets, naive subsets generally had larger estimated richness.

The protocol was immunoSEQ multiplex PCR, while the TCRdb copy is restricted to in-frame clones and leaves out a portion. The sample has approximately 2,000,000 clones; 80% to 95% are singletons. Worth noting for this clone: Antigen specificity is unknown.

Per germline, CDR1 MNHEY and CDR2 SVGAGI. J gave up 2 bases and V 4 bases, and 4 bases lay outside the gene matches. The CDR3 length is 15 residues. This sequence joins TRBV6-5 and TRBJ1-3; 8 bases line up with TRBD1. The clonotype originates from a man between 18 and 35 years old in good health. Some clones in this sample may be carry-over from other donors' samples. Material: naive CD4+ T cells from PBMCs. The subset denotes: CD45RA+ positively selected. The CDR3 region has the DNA TGTGCCAGCAGTTCGACAGGGGTCACTGGAAACACCATATATTTT. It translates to CASSSTGVTGNTIYF.